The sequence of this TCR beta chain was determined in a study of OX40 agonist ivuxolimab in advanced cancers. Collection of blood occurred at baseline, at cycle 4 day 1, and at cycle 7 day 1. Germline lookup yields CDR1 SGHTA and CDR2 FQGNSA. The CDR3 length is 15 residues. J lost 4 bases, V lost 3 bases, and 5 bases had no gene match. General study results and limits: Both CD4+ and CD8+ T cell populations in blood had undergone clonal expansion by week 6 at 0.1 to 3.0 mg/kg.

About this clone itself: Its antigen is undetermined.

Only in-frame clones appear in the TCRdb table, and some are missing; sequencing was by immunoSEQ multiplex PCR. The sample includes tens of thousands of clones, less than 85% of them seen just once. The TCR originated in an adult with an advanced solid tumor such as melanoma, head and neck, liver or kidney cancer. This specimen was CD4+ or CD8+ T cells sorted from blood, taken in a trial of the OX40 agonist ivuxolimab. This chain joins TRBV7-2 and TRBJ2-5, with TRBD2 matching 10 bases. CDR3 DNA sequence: TGTGCCAGCAGCTTGTCCCTAGCGGGGGCAGAGACCCAGTACTTC. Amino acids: CASSLSLAGAETQYF.